One and the same sample provided the 27 T cell receptor beta chains below, sequenced in a study of metastatic and nonmetastatic thyroid tumors. Every patient was untreated before thyroid surgery. TCRdb reprocessed the PCR reads via MiXCR. Here the sample spans roughly 12,000 clones, 27% being singletons. Sequenced material: adjacent normal tissue. Receptor source: a male donor with papillary thyroid cancer or a benign thyroid nodule (not recorded which). Some clones in this sample may be carry-over from other donors' samples.

This clone has a count of ten or more. Possible read error: a much larger clone is one base away. The sample has other DNA sequences that encode this CDR3 too. The V call is TRBV5-1, the J call TRBJ1-1; no clear D. This CDR3 is 15 amino acids long. From germline, CDR1 is SGHRS and CDR2 YFSETQ. As DNA, the CDR3 is TGCGCAAGCAGCTTGGAGGAGTACTTGAACACTGAAGCTTTCTTT. Translating gives CASSLEEYLNTEAFF.

The V and J genes are TRBV5-1 and TRBJ2-7; 8 nucleotides match TRBD1. The trim removed 2 bases at V and 5 bases at J, leaving 3 bases unmatched. Germline V gene data show CDR1 as SGHRS and CDR2 as YFSETQ. The CDR3 extends over 13 amino acids. CDR3 residues: CASSFTGGDEQYF. CDR3 coding DNA: TGCGCCAGCAGCTTTACAGGGGGAGACGAGCAGTACTTC.

This clone came up many times. The chain links TRBV2 to TRBJ2-5; D not certain. Per germline, CDR1 SNHLY and CDR2 FYNNEI. The CDR3 covers 16 residues. V was cut by 5 bases and J by 1 base, with 17 bases left in between. The chain's CDR3 is CASSLANWGSQETQYF. The CDR3 DNA follows: TGTGCCAGCAGTCTCGCCAATTGGGGATCCCAAGAGACCCAGTACTTC.

This clone is a singleton in its sample. The chain couples TRBV11-1 to TRBJ1-5; TRBD1 matches at 12 bases. In germline, CDR1 is SGHAT, CDR2 FQDESV (reference sequence). This CDR3 comprises 18 residues. J gave up 6 bases and V 1 base, and 10 bases lay outside the gene matches. Written as DNA, the CDR3 is TGTGCCAGCAGCTTAGTCAGTCCGGGACAGGGGGCCGGTCAGCCCCAGCATTTT. Encoded protein: CASSLVSPGQGAGQPQHF.

The V gene is TRBV5-1, the J gene TRBJ1-1, with D tentatively TRBD1 (5 bases). CDR1 is SGHRS, CDR2 YFSETQ, per germline. This CDR3 spans 14 amino acids. V lost 3 bases and J lost 1, with 10 bases in between. DNA of the CDR3: TGCGCCAGCAGCTCGACAGCCTGGAACACTGAAGCTTTCTTT. It yields the protein CASSSTAWNTEAFF.

V and J are TRBV12-3 or TRBV12-4 and TRBJ2-7; 8 bases agree with TRBD1. Losses at the gene ends were 6 bases for V and 1 base for J; bases not matched to a gene: 11. The CDR3 contains 16 residues. CDR3 bases: TGTGCCAGCAGCCAACTGGGACAGGCAGCTTCCTACGAGCAGTACTTC. This encodes CASSQLGQAASYEQYF.

The chain couples TRBV19 to TRBJ2-5; a weak D match, TRBD1 (5 bases). In germline, CDR1 is LNHDA, CDR2 SQIVND (reference sequence). Trimming left V 1 base short and J 1 base short, with 10 bases between. The CDR3 has 15 residues. The CDR3 coding sequence is TGTGCCAGTAGTATAGGGCGACAGCTCCAAGAGACCCAGTACTTC. Amino acids: CASSIGRQLQETQYF.

Only a few counts were recorded for this clone. The rearrangement links TRBV27 to TRBJ1-1, with D possibly TRBD1 on 5 matching bases. CDR3 length equals 14 residues. Germline loops: CDR1 MNHEY, CDR2 SMNVEV (reference sequence). V was clipped by 2 bases and J by 2 bases, with 9 bases between them. The CDR3 nucleotides are TGTGCCAGCAGTTTAGGGGGAGTTAACACTGAAGCTTTCTTT. It encodes CASSLGGVNTEAFF.

This clone was found a few times. The chain has TRBV6-1 and TRBJ1-6; 11 nucleotides match TRBD1. The CDR3 consists of 15 residues. V trimming: 8 bases; J trimming: 4 bases; junction bases outside the gene matches: 4. Germline CDR1 reads MNHNS; CDR2 reads SASEGT. For the CDR3, the DNA is TGTGCCAGCGGGACAGGGGGACGGTATAATTCACCCCTCCACTTT. It is translated as CASGTGGRYNSPLHF.

As for this clone: Here the CDR3 omits its conserved ending phenylalanine or tryptophan, so a read error is the likely source. V and J are TRBV28 and TRBJ2-7; 7 bases match TRBD2. The CDR3 is 15 amino acids. Per germline, CDR1 MDHEN and CDR2 SYDVKM. V lost 6 bases and J lost 2; bases outside the gene matches: 10. The CDR3 is CASRNLAERTYEQYI. CDR3 sequence (DNA): TGTGCCAGCAGAAATCTAGCGGAGCGCACCTACGAGCAGTACATC.

This clone has more than one count but fewer than ten. J is TRBJ1-3 and V is TRBV7-6, with 9 bases that match TRBD1. Germline V CDR1 and CDR2: SGHVS, FNYEAQ. The CDR3 is made up of 15 amino acids. The junction had 5 bases not matched to a gene; V was cut back by 5 bases and J by 3 bases. The CDR3 DNA is TGTGCCAGCAGCCTCCGGGACAGGGATGGAAACACCATATATTTT. It yields the protein CASSLRDRDGNTIYF. Variable domain in full (rest from reference TRBV7-6 and TRBJ1-3): GAGVSQSPRYKVTKRGQDVALRCDPISGHVSLYWYRQALGQGPEFLTYFNYEAQQDKSGLPNDRFSAERPEGSISTLTIQRTEQRDSAMYRCASSLRDRDGNTIYFGEGSWLTVV.

The V call is TRBV6-1, the J call TRBJ2-7; TRBD1 matches 9 bases. Germline lookup yields CDR1 MNHNS and CDR2 SASEGT. CDR3 length: 18 amino acids. V trimming: 2 bases; J trimming: 3 bases; junction bases outside the gene matches: 14. CDR3 region: CASSENRPSGTGIYEQYF. In DNA form, the CDR3 reads TGTGCCAGCAGTGAAAACCGTCCTTCCGGGACAGGGATCTACGAGCAGTACTTC.

This clone has just one count. DNA of the CDR3: TGTGCCTGGAGAAGACAGGGGGGAAACATCGAAGCTTTCTTT. Its protein is CAWRRQGGNIEAFF. V gene TRBV30 combines with J gene TRBJ1-1; 9 nucleotides match TRBD1. The CDR3 totals 14 residues. The germline V gene encodes CDR1 GTSNPN and CDR2 SVGIG (reference sequence). J was trimmed by 8 bases and V by 3 bases; bases with no gene match: 10.

The chain combines TRBV2 with TRBJ2-7; no firm D call. Deletions cut 6 bases from V and 5 bases from J, with 8 bases between. The CDR3 has 11 residues. Germline V gene sequence: CDR1 SNHLY, CDR2 FYNNEI. Written as DNA, the CDR3 is TGTGCCAGCAGCCAGACGGACGAGCAGTACTTC. Protein sequence: CASSQTDEQYF.

To note about this clone: An end of the junction does not agree with germline; a read error may underlie this. The chain couples TRBV7-9 to TRBJ1-1; D is ambiguous. The CDR3 has 14 residues. The germline gives CDR1 SEHNR, CDR2 FQNEAQ (reference sequence). This chain's CDR3 is CASGFGIEGNEAFF. Written as DNA, the CDR3 is TGTGCCAGCGGCTTTGGTATCGAGGGAAATGAAGCTTTCTTT. The whole variable domain, filled in from reference TRBV7-9 and TRBJ1-1, reads DTGVSQNPRHKITKRGQNVTFRCDPISEHNRLYWYRQTLGQGPEFLTYFQNEAQLEKSRLLSDRFSAERPKGSFSTLEIQRTEQGDSAMYLCASGFGIEGNEAFFGQGTRLTVV.

This clone is judged large. The chain has TRBV27 and TRBJ2-6; D may be TRBD2 (5 bases). Germline V gene lookup returns CDR1 MNHEY and CDR2 SMNVEV (reference sequence). The ends were cut back, 6 bases at V and 2 bases at J, with 11 bases in the middle. This CDR3 is 15 amino acids long. CDR3 nucleotides: TGTGCCAGCAGAGCGGCAGCGGCTGGGGCCAACGTCCTGACTTTC. The encoded protein is CASRAAAAGANVLTF.

The chain uses TRBV30 and TRBJ2-5; D is unclear. The CDR3 extends over 13 amino acids. V lost 0 bases and J 5 bases, leaving 10 bases between the germline ends. Germline V gives CDR1 GTSNPN, CDR2 SVGIG (reference sequence). The CDR3 coding sequence is TGTGCCTGGAGTGTCGGTATCGGGGAGACCCAGTACTTC. Protein: CAWSVGIGETQYF.

This clone showed up many times. A read error is possible here, since a much larger clone lies one base away. In the same sample, other DNA sequences code for this CDR3. The rearrangement links TRBV6-1 to TRBJ2-7; 9 bases align to TRBD2. This CDR3 is 14 amino acids long. The germline V gene encodes CDR1 MNHNS and CDR2 SASEGT. DNA of the CDR3: TGCGCCAGCAGTGGGGCTAGCGGGACCTACGAGCAGTACTTC. Its translation is CASSGASGTYEQYF.

This clone is deemed medium-sized. The same CDR3 arises from other DNA sequences in this sample as well. This chain connects TRBV24-1 to TRBJ1-2; 7 nucleotides match TRBD1. This CDR3 is 15 amino acids long. Germline CDR1 reads KGHDR; CDR2 reads SFDVKD. V shed 7 bases, J shed 7 bases, and the junction held 14 bases outside the gene matches. CDR3 bases: TGTGCCACCAGGCGTCACCGCCGGGACAGCTCTGGCTACACCTTC. Translation: CATRRHRRDSSGYTF.

This clone was seen a handful of times. The chain has TRBV11-2 and TRBJ1-3, with 7 bases aligning to TRBD1. This CDR3 has 14 residues. J lost 3 bases, V lost 1 base, and 0 bases had no gene match. The V gene's germline CDR1 is SGHAT and CDR2 FQNNGV. This chain's CDR3 is CASSLGTGGNTIYF. The CDR3 coding sequence is TGTGCCAGCAGCTTAGGGACAGGTGGAAACACCATATATTTT.

The chain couples TRBV10-3 to TRBJ2-1; D gene ambiguous. The germline V gene has CDR1 ENHRY and CDR2 SYGVKD. The length of the CDR3 is 13 residues. V gave up 7 bases and J gave up 4 bases, with 11 bases separating them. The CDR3 is CAITRDTYNEQFF. DNA of the CDR3: TGTGCCATCACCCGTGACACGTACAATGAGCAGTTCTTC.

This clone was counted at least ten times. Just one base apart from a much larger clone, this may be a read error. The chain couples TRBV18 to TRBJ1-2; D gene unclear. The CDR3 extends over 13 amino acids. Germline CDR1 is KGHSH and CDR2 is LQKENI. CDR3 region: CASSPSTPYGCTF. The CDR3 region has the DNA TGTGCCAGCTCACCAAGCACCCCCTATGGCTGCACCTTC.

The chain uses TRBV5-6 and TRBJ1-1, with TRBD1 matching 7 bases. Per the germline V gene, CDR1 is SGHDT and CDR2 is YYEEEE. The V and J ends lost 6 bases and 1 base, in that order; junction bases with no gene match: 6. The CDR3 runs to 14 residues. The CDR3 reads CASTQPGGNTEAFF. CDR3 DNA: TGTGCCAGCACCCAACCAGGGGGGAACACTGAAGCTTTCTTT.

This clone was recorded at least ten times. The V call is TRBV10-2, the J call TRBJ2-4; TRBD2 matches 9 bases. The CDR3 is 15 amino acids. Germline V lookup: CDR1 WSHSY, CDR2 SAAADI. The V segment lost 7 bases and the J segment 5 bases; nucleotides outside the gene matches: 9. CDR3 coding DNA: TGCGCCAGCAACCAAGCGGGGGGAGTGCAAAACATTCAGTACTTC. Protein: CASNQAGGVQNIQYF.

This clone occurred a few times. The CDR3 is CASSYSSGPLVSYEQYF. CDR3 sequence (DNA): TGTGCCAGCAGTTACAGCTCAGGGCCCCTCGTCTCCTACGAGCAGTACTTC. The rearrangement links TRBV6-5 to TRBJ2-7; weak D call: TRBD1 (5 bases). V shed 2 bases and J shed 0 bases, with 17 bases lying between them. The CDR3 has 17 amino acids. Germline V CDR1 and CDR2: MNHEY, SVGAGI.

This clone rates as medium-sized. The rearrangement joins TRBV19 to TRBJ2-7, with a tentative D call TRBD1 (5 bases). V lost 3 bases and J lost 2, with 17 bases in between. The CDR3 runs 16 residues. Germline V gene lookup returns CDR1 LNHDA and CDR2 SQIVND (reference sequence). CDR3 coding DNA: TGTGCCAGTAGTATGTTCTCTTCGGCAGGGCCCTACGAGCAGTACTTC. Protein sequence: CASSMFSSAGPYEQYF.

Of note for this clone: A read error may produce the germline difference seen at one junction end. The genes are TRBV9 and TRBJ2-1; the D gene is possibly TRBD2 (6 bases). The CDR3 spans 16 residues. The germline V gene encodes CDR1 SGDLS and CDR2 YYNGEE. The CDR3: CASSVGVAATSYGQFF. Here the CDR3 DNA reads TGCGCCAGCAGCGTAGGGGTAGCGGCCACTTCCTATGGGCAGTTCTTC.